The 12 T cell receptor beta chains listed next were all sequenced from one sample in a study of cytotoxic CD8 clonotypes in ibrutinib-treated CLL. Method: immunoSEQ multiplex PCR; TCRdb's copy keeps in-frame clones and lacks some. The repertoire holds about 180,000 clones, less than 85% seen once, with about 4.5% in the top ten. The material was PBMCs, obtained after 24 months of ibrutinib treatment. These receptors were collected from a human donor with chronic lymphocytic leukemia.

Details on this clone: The sample contains more than one DNA sequence encoding this CDR3. The rearrangement links TRBV5-1 to TRBJ1-2; maybe TRBD1 (5 bases). V shed 5 bases and J shed 0 bases, with 11 bases lying between them. Germline V lookup: CDR1 SGHRS, CDR2 YFSETQ. The CDR3 consists of 14 residues. CDR3: CASSRAGANYGYTF. The CDR3 DNA follows: TGCGCCAGCAGTCGCGCGGGGGCTAACTATGGCTACACCTTC. The full variable domain, its missing parts supplied by reference TRBV5-1 and TRBJ1-2, is KAGVTQTPRYLIKTRGQQVTLSCSPISGHRSVSWYQQTPGQGLQFLFEYFSETQRNKGNFPGRFSGRQFSNSRSEMNVSTLELGDSALYLCASSRAGANYGYTFGSGTRLTVV.

The chain combines TRBV5-1 with TRBJ2-1; 14 nucleotides line up with TRBD2. The V segment lost 0 bases and the J segment 6 bases; nucleotides outside the gene matches: 2. Germline V gene sequence: CDR1 SGHRS, CDR2 YFSETQ. The length of the CDR3 is 16 residues. For the CDR3, the DNA is TGCGCCAGCAGCTTGGGAGGACTAGCGGGAGGCAATGAGCAGTTCTTC. Amino acid sequence: CASSLGGLAGGNEQFF.

V usage is TRBV6-5 and J usage is TRBJ1-5, with 8 bases aligning to TRBD1. This CDR3 contains 15 residues. Germline trimming cut 6 bases from V and 2 bases from J; bases unmatched to any gene: 6. Germline V gene sequence: CDR1 MNHEY, CDR2 SVGAGI. The CDR3 nucleotides are TGTGCCAGCAGCCTGGACAGGGTCGGCAATCAGCCCCAGCATTTT. It is translated as CASSLDRVGNQPQHF.

The chain employs TRBV7-9 and TRBJ1-2, with D uncertain. This CDR3 region has 13 residues. Germline V CDR1 and CDR2: SEHNR, FQNEAQ (reference sequence). V lost 5 bases and J lost 3, with 10 bases in between. CDR3 bases: TGTGCCAGCAGCCCCATCCCCGACTATGGCTACACCTTC. Protein sequence: CASSPIPDYGYTF.

The rearrangement links TRBV15 to TRBJ2-7; D may match TRBD1 or TRBD2 (6 bases each). V dropped 0 bases and J dropped 6 bases, with 9 bases sitting between them. From germline, CDR1 is LNHNV and CDR2 YYDKDF (reference sequence). This CDR3 comprises 13 residues. The CDR3 sequence: CATSRDEGGEQYF. CDR3 DNA: TGTGCCACCAGCAGAGACGAGGGGGGCGAGCAGTACTTC.

V and J are TRBV7-9 and TRBJ1-2; TRBD1 agrees at 7 bases. Germline V gene data show CDR1 as SEHNR and CDR2 as FQNEAQ (reference sequence). This CDR3 comprises 13 residues. V lost 3 bases, J lost 5 bases, and 3 bases stayed unmatched. CDR3 nucleotide sequence: TGTGCCAGCAGCTTGGGACAGCCTTATGGCTACACCTTC. Its translation: CASSLGQPYGYTF.

This clone was counted only a few times. This chain uses TRBV19 with TRBJ1-1; D might be TRBD1 (5 bases). The ends were cut back, 4 bases at V and 1 base at J, with 13 bases in the middle. Looked up from germline, CDR1 is LNHDA and CDR2 is SQIVND (reference sequence). The CDR3 extends over 15 amino acids. DNA for the CDR3: TGTGCCAGTAGTAGTTACAGGACATCGAACACTGAAGCTTTCTTT. Translated: CASSSYRTSNTEAFF.

This chain joins TRBV18 and TRBJ2-5, with a possible D match to TRBD1 (6 bases). The CDR3 is made up of 14 amino acids. With 3 bases removed from V and 5 bases from J, the gap between germline ends came to 13 bases. From germline, CDR1 is KGHSH and CDR2 LQKENI. The CDR3 DNA sequence: TGTGCCAGCTCACCTACGGGACATCGGGAGACCCAGTACTTC. It specifies CASSPTGHRETQYF. The complete variable domain, with remaining parts taken from reference TRBV18 and TRBJ2-5, reads NAGVMQNPRHLVRRRGQEARLRCSPMKGHSHVYWYRQLPEEGLKFMVYLQKENIIDESGMPKERFSAEFPKEGPSILRIQQVVRGDSAAYFCASSPTGHRETQYFGPGTRLLVL.

The genes are TRBV10-1 and TRBJ1-4; TRBD1 is a possible D gene (5 bases). Germline CDR1 and CDR2: WNHNN and SYGVQD (reference sequence). V was shortened by 0 bases and J by 7 bases, with 12 bases between the two germline ends. The CDR3 has 15 residues. The CDR3 loop reads CASSESRGASEKLFF. In nucleotides, the CDR3 is TGCGCCAGCAGTGAGTCGCGAGGGGCGAGTGAAAAACTGTTTTTT.

The chain carries TRBV11-2 and TRBJ2-1; possibly TRBD2 for D (5 bases). This CDR3 contains 12 residues. Looked up from germline, CDR1 is SGHAT and CDR2 is FQNNGV. V dropped 8 bases and J dropped 9 bases, with 14 bases sitting between them. The CDR3 DNA reads as TGTGCCAGCCAAAGCGGTGGGATTGAGCAGTTCTTC. Translating it yields CASQSGGIEQFF. Using reference TRBV11-2 and TRBJ2-1 for the parts outside the CDR3, the full variable domain is EAGVAQSPRYKIIEKRQSVAFWCNPISGHATLYWYQQILGQGPKLLIQFQNNGVVDDSQLPKDRFSAERLKGVDSTLKIQPAKLEDSAVYLCASQSGGIEQFFGPGTRLTVL.

A single count supports this clone. The chain is built from TRBV9 and TRBJ2-1; the match to TRBD2 covers 11 bases. The CDR3 consists of 12 residues. The junction had 6 bases not matched to a gene; V was cut back by 4 bases and J by 15 bases. The V gene's germline CDR1 is SGDLS and CDR2 YYNGEE. CDR3 protein: CASSSLAGGTFF. CDR3 DNA sequence: TGTGCCAGCAGCTCCCTAGCGGGAGGCACGTTCTTC.

The rearrangement joins TRBV21-1 to TRBJ2-7; whether TRBD2, the table's D call, matches the DNA was not checked. TRBV21-1 corresponds to a pseudogene. The CDR3 runs 14 residues. The CDR3 bases are TGTGCCAGCAGCAAAGGCTGGGGACTCTACGAGCAGTACTTC. This sequence encodes CASSKGWGLYEQYF.